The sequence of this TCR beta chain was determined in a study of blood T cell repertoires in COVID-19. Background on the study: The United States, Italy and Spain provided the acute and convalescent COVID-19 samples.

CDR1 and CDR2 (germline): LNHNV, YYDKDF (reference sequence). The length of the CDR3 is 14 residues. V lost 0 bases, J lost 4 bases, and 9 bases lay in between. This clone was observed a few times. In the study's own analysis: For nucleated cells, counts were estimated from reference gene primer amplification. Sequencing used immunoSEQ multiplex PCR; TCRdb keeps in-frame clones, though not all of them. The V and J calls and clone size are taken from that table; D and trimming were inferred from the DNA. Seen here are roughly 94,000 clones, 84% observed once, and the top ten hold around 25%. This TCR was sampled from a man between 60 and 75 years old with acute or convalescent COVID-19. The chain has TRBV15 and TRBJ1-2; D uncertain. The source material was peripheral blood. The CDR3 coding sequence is TGTGCCACCAGCAGAGACCCCGGGGTCTATGGCTACACCTTC. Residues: CATSRDPGVYGYTF.